This T cell receptor (beta chain) originates from a study of cytomegalovirus exposure and HLA in healthy donors. Study-wide points: V- and J-gene trimming of TCR beta was linked (in a later analysis) to a missense DCLRE1C variant. Cytomegalovirus status, reportedly, was diagnosed with high specificity and sensitivity by the classifier. Around 160 TCR beta chains were listed as cytomegalovirus-associated.

CDR1 SGHRS and CDR2 YFSETQ come from the germline V gene. The CDR3 is 16 amino acids. A note on this clone: Its antigen is unidentified.

PCR amplification relied on 60 Vbeta primers (plus 13 Jbeta primers). Generated by immunoSEQ multiplex PCR, the TCRdb table keeps only in-frame clones and is missing some. The sample table includes some 110,000 clones. The rearrangement uses TRBV5-1 and TRBJ2-5; TRBD1 is a possible D gene (5 bases). TRBJ2-7 explains the end of the DNA better; the J call may be wrong. What was sequenced was PBMCs. This TCR derives from a man aged 40-49 years in good health and CMV-seropositive. The CDR3 bases are TGCGCCAGCAGCAACAGTGGGGCAGCCGGTCCCTACGAGCAGTACTTC. This sequence encodes CASSNSGAAGPYEQYF.